The 2 T cell receptor beta chains in this list originate from one sample, sequenced in a study of regulatory T cells in long-lasting Graves disease. With iRepertoire HTBI primers and Arm-PCR of CDR3 regions, TCR beta libraries were built. TCRdb processed the multiplex PCR reads anew with MiXCR; each CDR3 protein has one entry. The sample lists around 400,000 distinct CDR3 sequences, around 16% seen once, with approximately 7.8% in the top ten. Time point reported: newly diagnosed GD, antithyroid drugs for less than 3 months. The authors made the TCR library using RNA they extracted from PBMCs. These data were likewise used in another study, on T cells in Graves' hyperthyroidism and ophthalmopathy.

This sample comprised peripheral blood mononuclear cells (PBMCs), obtained at new diagnosis, from a patient treated with antithyroid drugs. The receptors here all came from a woman aged 40 to 49 with Graves disease.

This sequence joins TRBV11-2 and TRBJ2-5; possible D gene TRBD2, 5 bases. Trimming removed 3 bases at V and 4 bases at J, with 12 bases between. The CDR3 extends over 14 amino acids. CDR1 is SGHAT, CDR2 FQNNGV, per germline. CDR3: CASSFALEGETQYF. The CDR3 coding sequence is TGTGCCAGCAGCTTTGCCCTCGAGGGAGAGACCCAGTACTTC.

The chain has TRBV7-9 and TRBJ2-1; maybe TRBD2 (5 bases). The V gene's germline CDR1 is SEHNR and CDR2 FQNEAQ (reference sequence). Trimming cost V 2 bases and J 0 bases, with 14 bases left between them. The CDR3 runs 17 residues. The CDR3 loop is CASSLYGGTSSYNEQFF. In DNA, the CDR3 is TGTGCCAGCAGCTTATACGGTGGTACTAGCTCCTACAATGAGCAGTTCTTC.